Below, one T cell receptor beta chain is given with its context. Its target is not known. The source of the sample is a study of cytomegalovirus exposure and HLA in healthy donors. Overall study results and limits: In a later analysis, parvovirus B19, influenza, CMV and Epstein-Barr virus appeared linked to several top co-occurrence clusters. Later analysis identified a missense DCLRE1C variant that was linked to TCR beta V- and J-gene trimming.

The PCR was carried out with 60 Vbeta primers and 13 Jbeta primers. Profiled with immunoSEQ multiplex PCR; TCRdb holds only in-frame clones, not every one. In the table there are 200,000 to 300,000 clones, 84% of which are singletons. The origin of this receptor is a woman aged 40-49 years in good health and CMV-seropositive. Sequenced: PBMCs.

DNA for the CDR3: TGTGCCTCCTCTGAGACATACTCGACTGAAGCTTTCTTT. Translating gives CASSETYSTEAFF. The rearrangement uses TRBV10-3 and TRBJ1-1, with D unclear. Germline CDR1 ENHRY, CDR2 SYGVKD. CDR3 length: 13 residues. The germline V and J ends were trimmed by 11 bases and 5 bases, with 18 bases remaining between them.